This T cell receptor (beta chain) was profiled in a study of regulatory T cells in long-lasting Graves disease. Germline V gene lookup returns CDR1 DFQATT and CDR2 SNEGSKA (reference sequence). Trimming took 5 bases from V and 4 from J; bases not matched to a gene: 8. The CDR3 covers 14 residues. There are a few counts of this clonotype. The time point denotes: persistent/refractory GD, antithyroid drugs over 5 years with positive TRAb. PBMC RNA served as the TCR library source. Building of the TCR beta libraries involved iRepertoire HTBI primers and Arm-PCR of CDR3 regions. TCRdb independently ran MiXCR on the multiplex PCR reads; one entry per CDR3 protein. The sample lists approximately 290,000 distinct CDR3 sequences; 20% to 25% were seen once.

This chain connects TRBV20-1 to TRBJ2-5; 9 bases agree with TRBD1. The sample was peripheral blood mononuclear cells (PBMCs), taken when the disease was refractory, from a patient treated with antithyroid drugs. The source of this sequence is a female donor with Graves disease. The CDR3 is CSAGTGMVTETQYF. As DNA, the CDR3 is TGCAGTGCTGGGACAGGGATGGTTACAGAGACCCAGTACTTC.